The source of this TCR beta chain is a study of identical twins. Trimming left V 0 bases short and J 4 bases short, with 21 bases between. Germline CDR1 reads SNHLY; CDR2 reads FYNNEI. This CDR3 spans 18 amino acids. Regarding this clonotype: Its target is not known.

A template switching step contributed a universal primer site, while unique molecular identifiers were present in the cDNA. Via MiXCR, TCRdb re-called the 5' RACE reads, giving one row per CDR3 protein. This sample has some 1,600,000 distinct CDR3 sequences, with 32% found just once. The study, taken as a whole, reports: Weaker excess sharing between twins was seen in beta out-of-frame sequences. Not following the same donors, the study drew its conclusions from cross-sectional statistical analysis.

This TCR derives from a newborn girl in good health. The chain carries TRBV2 and TRBJ1-1; D is possibly TRBD1 (6 bases). Sequenced sample: cord blood. The DNA of the CDR3 is TGTGCCAGCAGTGAAGCGGGCGGGACATCGTTAAGTATCACTGAAGCTTTCTTT. Translated, it gives CASSEAGGTSLSITEAFF.